One and the same sample provided the 9 T cell receptor beta chains below, sequenced in a study of T cell changes during pregnancy in multiple sclerosis. Here immunoSEQ multiplex PCR was the method, and the copy in TCRdb shows in-frame clones only, minus some. The sample includes roughly 59,000 clones, roughly 89% of them seen just once. Specimen: peripheral blood, collected in the third trimester of pregnancy. The source is a female donor in good health, enrolled as a control in a pregnancy study.

The chain recombines TRBV7-8 with TRBJ2-2, with D tentatively TRBD2 (5 bases). V lost 3 bases to trimming and J lost 4 bases, with 15 bases between them. CDR1 is SGHVS and CDR2 is FQNEAQ in the germline V gene. The CDR3 is made up of 16 amino acids. The chain's CDR3 is CASSLGVGLRTGELFF. DNA for the CDR3: TGTGCCAGCAGCTTGGGAGTCGGCCTTCGCACCGGGGAGCTGTTTTTT.

The chain is built from TRBV19 and TRBJ2-7; 14 nucleotides match TRBD2. Per the germline V gene, CDR1 is LNHDA and CDR2 is SQIVND (reference sequence). J was trimmed by 2 bases and V by 4 bases; bases with no gene match: 1. The CDR3 runs to 15 residues. The CDR3 DNA is TGTGCCAGTAGTAGGGGACTAGCGGGGGCCTACGAGCAGTACTTC. Amino acids: CASSRGLAGAYEQYF.

This chain uses TRBV29-1 with TRBJ2-1; D possibly corresponds to TRBD2 (6 bases). The CDR3 consists of 12 residues. Trimming cost V 7 bases and J 0 bases, with 7 bases left between them. Germline V gives CDR1 SQVTM, CDR2 ANQGSEA. CDR3 in DNA: TGCAGCGCCGGGGGCTCCTACAATGAGCAGTTCTTC. Protein sequence: CSAGGSYNEQFF.

The V gene is TRBV5-4, the J gene TRBJ1-1; 9 bases line up with TRBD1. The germline CDR1 and CDR2 sequences are SGHNT and YYREEE (reference sequence). V gave up 4 bases and J gave up 3 bases; unmatched junction bases: 4. The CDR3 runs 14 residues. CDR3: CASSRGQGDTEAFF. CDR3 DNA: TGTGCCAGCAGCAGGGGACAGGGAGACACTGAAGCTTTCTTT.

The rearrangement links TRBV11-2 to TRBJ2-1, with 14 bases identical to TRBD2. J lost 4 bases, V lost 6 bases, and 5 bases had no gene match. This CDR3 contains 16 residues. Germline V gives CDR1 SGHAT, CDR2 FQNNGV. In nucleotides, the CDR3 is TGTGCCAGCAGAGGACTAGCGGGGGGCGAGTACAATGAGCAGTTCTTC. Encoded protein: CASRGLAGGEYNEQFF. Using reference TRBV11-2 and TRBJ2-1 for the parts outside the CDR3, the full variable domain is EAGVAQSPRYKIIEKRQSVAFWCNPISGHATLYWYQQILGQGPKLLIQFQNNGVVDDSQLPKDRFSAERLKGVDSTLKIQPAKLEDSAVYLCASRGLAGGEYNEQFFGPGTRLTVL.

This clone has only one observation. The V and J genes are TRBV4-1 and TRBJ1-2, with D unresolved. Trimming removed 0 bases at V and 6 bases at J, with 17 bases between. The germline V gene encodes CDR1 MGHRA and CDR2 YSYEKL. The CDR3 sequence is 16 residues long. The CDR3 DNA sequence: TGCGCCAGCAGCCAAGAGGAGGAGGAGAGCTTGGATGGCTACACCTTC. The encoded protein is CASSQEEEESLDGYTF.

The chain employs TRBV27 and TRBJ2-3; D possibly corresponds to TRBD1 (6 bases). The CDR3 totals 16 residues. The germline gives CDR1 MNHEY, CDR2 SMNVEV (reference sequence). Deletions cut 5 bases from V and 8 bases from J, with 23 bases between. CDR3 protein: CASSPRTAPGVGTQYF. In DNA, the CDR3 is TGTGCCAGCAGTCCTAGGACAGCCCCAGGGGTCGGTACGCAGTATTTT.

CDR3: CASSISSGLAGYEQFF. The CDR3 nucleotides read TGTGCCAGTAGTATTAGTTCCGGGCTAGCGGGGTATGAGCAGTTCTTC. The chain carries TRBV19 and TRBJ2-1, with TRBD2 identical over 9 bases. This CDR3 has 16 amino acids. The ends lost 3 bases at V and 8 bases at J; junction bases unmatched: 11. Germline CDR1 and CDR2: LNHDA and SQIVND (reference sequence).

This chain links TRBV15 with TRBJ1-3, with D unresolved. CDR1 and CDR2 (germline): LNHNV, YYDKDF (reference sequence). Trimming removed 0 bases at V and 1 base at J, with 7 bases between. The CDR3 spans 15 residues. The CDR3 here is CATSRDRGSGNTIYF. Here the CDR3 DNA reads TGTGCCACCAGCAGAGATCGAGGGTCTGGAAACACCATATATTTT.